Each of the 13 T cell receptor beta chains below was sequenced from the same sample in a study of OX40 agonist ivuxolimab in advanced cancers. TCRdb's table, derived via immunoSEQ multiplex PCR, lists solely in-frame clones and lacks some. The table includes about 61,000 clones, more than 70% detected once. The input for sequencing was CD4+ or CD8+ T cells sorted from blood, taken in a trial of the OX40 agonist ivuxolimab. These receptors originate from an adult with an advanced solid tumor such as melanoma, head and neck, liver or kidney cancer.

The chain joins TRBV5-8 to TRBJ1-2; no firm D call. Germline CDR1 reads SGHTS; CDR2 reads YDEGEE. CDR3 length: 10 residues. V was clipped by 2 bases and J by 6 bases, with 2 bases between them. CDR3 sequence reads: CASSFDGYTF. CDR3 nucleotide sequence: TGTGCCAGCAGCTTTGATGGCTACACCTTC.

The V call is TRBV28, the J call TRBJ2-3; 10 positions match TRBD2. The CDR3 extends over 16 amino acids. Germline loops: CDR1 MDHEN, CDR2 SYDVKM. Trimming took 7 bases from V and 0 from J; bases not matched to a gene: 7. CDR3: CASIVAGGESTDTQYF. The CDR3 DNA reads as TGTGCCAGCATCGTAGCGGGAGGAGAAAGCACAGATACGCAGTATTTT.

The V call is TRBV5-8, the J call TRBJ2-6; TRBD1 agrees at 8 bases. V was pared by 4 bases and J by 19 bases, with 7 bases of the junction left unmatched. The CDR3 is 11 residues long. Germline V gene sequence: CDR1 SGHTS, CDR2 YDEGEE. CDR3 amino acids: CASSLRTGLTF. CDR3 DNA sequence: TGTGCCAGCAGCCTCCGGACAGGGCTCACTTTC.

V and J are TRBV4-1 and TRBJ1-2; 7 bases are a match to TRBD1. The CDR3 has 15 residues. Looked up from germline, CDR1 is MGHRA and CDR2 is YSYEKL. V lost 6 bases, J lost 4 bases, and 11 bases stayed unmatched. The CDR3 loop reads CASSNSDRTGYGYTF. In DNA, the CDR3 is TGCGCCAGCAGTAACTCGGACAGGACGGGCTATGGCTACACCTTC.

J is TRBJ2-7 and V is TRBV10-1; TRBD2 might be the D (6 bases). Germline CDR1 WNHNN, CDR2 SYGVQD (reference sequence). The V end was cut by 2 bases, the J end by 5 bases, with 7 bases between. The CDR3 sequence is 12 residues long. The CDR3 loop is CASSETSHEQYF. The CDR3 coding sequence is TGCGCCAGCAGTGAGACTAGCCACGAGCAGTACTTC.

V is TRBV19 and J is TRBJ2-7; TRBD1 aligns across 9 bases. CDR1 and CDR2 (germline): LNHDA, SQIVND (reference sequence). Losses at the gene ends were 9 bases for V and 0 bases for J; bases not matched to a gene: 15. This CDR3 has 17 amino acids. The CDR3 protein is CARAAGTGYPLSYEQYF. CDR3 coding DNA: TGTGCCAGGGCCGCCGGGACAGGGTATCCCCTCTCCTACGAGCAGTACTTC.

The chain links TRBV5-6 to TRBJ2-5; 7 positions agree with TRBD1. The closer fit of TRBJ2-7 to the DNA end suggests the J call may be wrong. Germline CDR1 and CDR2: SGHDT and YYEEEE. The CDR3 runs to 14 residues. CDR3: CASGSRTGSYEQYF. For the CDR3, the DNA is TGTGCCAGCGGATCAAGGACAGGCTCCTACGAGCAGTACTTC.

V gene TRBV7-2 combines with J gene TRBJ1-2, with a weak D call TRBD1 (5 bases). The germline gives CDR1 SGHTA, CDR2 FQGNSA. V shed 0 bases and J shed 5 bases, with 13 bases lying between them. The CDR3 loop spans 15 amino acids. CDR3 sequence reads: CASSLAGGNMYGYTF. The DNA of the CDR3 is TGTGCCAGCAGCTTAGCGGGGGGGAATATGTATGGCTACACCTTC.

This clone was seen only a few times. The CDR3 reads CASSTMGGGQPQHF. CDR3 coding DNA: TGTGCCAGTAGTACAATGGGGGGAGGTCAGCCCCAGCATTTT. The chain is built from TRBV19 and TRBJ1-5; a possible D gene is TRBD1 (5 bases). Germline values: CDR1 LNHDA, CDR2 SQIVND (reference sequence). The CDR3 sequence is 14 residues long. The V gene lost 4 bases and the J gene lost 6 bases, with 13 bases spanning the gap.

The CDR3 loop is CSVGTDDTQYF. CDR3 bases: TGCAGCGTCGGGACGGATGATACGCAGTATTTT. The V gene is TRBV29-1, the J gene TRBJ2-3, with D possibly being TRBD1 or TRBD2 (5 bases each). Per the germline V gene, CDR1 is SQVTM and CDR2 is ANQGSEA. Trimming cost V 6 bases and J 6 bases, with 10 bases left between them. This CDR3 has 11 residues.

On this clone itself: Germline and junction disagree at one end, which may indicate a read error. Here the CDR3 DNA reads TGTGCTAGCAGCACGGACAGGGGCAGCGAGCAGTACTTC. Protein product: CASSTDRGSEQYF. The chain is built from TRBV7-9 and TRBJ2-7; 9 bases match TRBD1. CDR1 and CDR2 from the germline V gene are SEHNR and FQNEAQ (reference sequence). The CDR3 extends over 13 amino acids.

This chain connects TRBV30 to TRBJ1-6; no firm D call. Germline CDR1 and CDR2: GTSNPN and SVGIG (reference sequence). The V end lost 0 bases, the J end lost 4 bases, and 7 bases lay between the germline ends. This CDR3 comprises 14 residues. CDR3 in DNA: TGTGCCTGGAGTGTGACATCTTATAATTCACCCCTCCACTTT. Residues: CAWSVTSYNSPLHF.

V is TRBV28 and J is TRBJ1-5, with D hard to call. Germline V CDR1 and CDR2: MDHEN, SYDVKM. Trimming pared 3 bases from V and 0 bases from J, leaving 6 bases between. This CDR3 comprises 14 residues. As DNA, the CDR3 is TGTGCCAGCAGTTTTGTTCATAGCAATCAGCCCCAGCATTTT. Protein: CASSFVHSNQPQHF.